This T cell receptor beta chain was documented in a study of T cell responses to AZD1222 COVID-19 vaccine. Study-wide points: Baseline antibody screening turned up just six seropositive AZD1222 recipients. Spike-spanning, vaccine-associated CD4 TCRs were dominant at 160-218 and 743-854. All repertoire sampling was performed exclusively after the peak T cell response.

Germline loops: CDR1 SEHNR, CDR2 FQNEAQ (reference sequence). This CDR3 spans 14 amino acids. Trimming removed 2 bases from V and 0 bases from J, with 6 bases in between. Note on this clone: Antigen: not known.

Repertoires were generated with immunoSEQ multiplex PCR, while TCRdb's copy carries only in-frame clones and drops some. The sample consists of approximately 100,000 clones, over 90% of them appearing once. The V and J genes are TRBV7-9 and TRBJ2-3, with a weak D call TRBD1 (5 bases). The clonotype originates from an adult in good health. The sequencing here drew on peripheral blood, taken on day 0 of AZD1222 vaccination. CDR3 bases: TGTGCCAGCAGCTTAAGGGGAAGCACAGATACGCAGTATTTT. This translates into CASSLRGSTDTQYF.